The 13 T cell receptor beta chains reported below all come from one sample, sequenced in a study of T cell changes during pregnancy in multiple sclerosis. Method: immunoSEQ multiplex PCR; TCRdb's copy keeps in-frame clones and lacks some. The data hold tens of thousands of clones, with around 91% observed a single time. The sample was CD4+ T cells from peripheral blood mononuclear cells, taken in the second trimester of pregnancy. All receptors come from a female donor in good health, enrolled as a control in a pregnancy study.

J is TRBJ2-2 and V is TRBV5-1; 8 nucleotides agree with TRBD2. The CDR3 is 17 amino acids. The germline V gene encodes CDR1 SGHRS and CDR2 YFSETQ. Unmatched junction bases numbered 13, after V lost 5 bases and J lost 4 bases. The CDR3 nucleotides read TGCGCCAGCAGTTGGGCCCGGGGGGGCCAAGGCACCGGGGAGCTGTTTTTT. It is translated as CASSWARGGQGTGELFF.

This clone was recorded only once. The chain recombines TRBV18 with TRBJ2-4; 8 bases match TRBD2. V shed 6 bases and J 5 bases; nucleotides not matched to a gene: 6. The CDR3 sequence is 14 residues long. The germline V gene has CDR1 KGHSH and CDR2 LQKENI. DNA of the CDR3: TGTGCCAGCTCTCCTCAGCGGGGGCAAAACATTCAGTACTTC. Translation gives CASSPQRGQNIQYF.

This chain's CDR3 is CASSYRQGDGYTF. The CDR3 coding sequence is TGCGCCAGCAGCTACCGACAGGGCGATGGCTACACCTTC. The chain is built from TRBV5-1 and TRBJ1-2, with 7 bases aligning to TRBD1. The CDR3 contains 13 residues. Unmatched junction bases numbered 5, after V lost 3 bases and J lost 6 bases. CDR1 is SGHRS, CDR2 YFSETQ, per germline.

The J gene is TRBJ2-4, the V gene TRBV19, with a tentative D call TRBD1 (5 bases). The germline CDR1 and CDR2 sequences are LNHDA and SQIVND (reference sequence). Trimming stripped 3 bases from V and 8 bases from J, with 8 bases between. The CDR3 extends over 12 amino acids. The CDR3 sequence: CASSMDTDIQYF. The CDR3 coding sequence is TGTGCCAGTAGTATGGACACTGACATTCAGTACTTC.

J is TRBJ2-7 and V is TRBV5-4, with D hard to call. This CDR3 is 12 amino acids long. V lost 0 bases, J lost 3 bases, and 4 bases lay in between. Germline V gene lookup returns CDR1 SGHNT and CDR2 YYREEE (reference sequence). CDR3: CASSLVGYEQYF. As DNA, the CDR3 is TGTGCCAGCAGCTTGGTCGGCTACGAGCAGTACTTC.

The rearrangement links TRBV21-1 to TRBJ2-3; the table's D call, TRBD2, was not checked against the DNA. TRBV21-1 is flagged as a pseudogene. CDR3 length: 15 residues. CDR3 sequence (DNA): TGTGCCAGCAGGACACTAGCTTATCTCACAGATACGCAGTATTTT. Residues: CASRTLAYLTDTQYF.

The chain recombines TRBV7-6 with TRBJ2-7, with TRBD2 matching over 9 bases. Germline V gives CDR1 SGHVS, CDR2 FNYEAQ. V shed 5 bases and J 0 bases; nucleotides not matched to a gene: 5. CDR3 length: 15 amino acids. CDR3 bases: TGTGCCAGCAGCCTCGAGCGGGGGGCCTCCTACGAGCAGTACTTC. It codes for CASSLERGASYEQYF.

V gene TRBV4-1 combines with J gene TRBJ2-1; tentatively, D is TRBD2 (6 bases). Trimming removed 6 bases from V and 9 bases from J, with 30 bases in between. The CDR3 has 18 amino acids. Germline V CDR1 and CDR2: MGHRA, YSYEKL. DNA for the CDR3: TGCGCCAGCAGTCGAATGGAGGGCAAAGGGCCATTTGGCTCTGAGCAGTTCTTC. It codes for CASSRMEGKGPFGSEQFF.

This clone was counted only a few times. This rearrangement joins TRBV4-2 to TRBJ1-2, with a tentative D call TRBD1 (5 bases). V dropped 0 bases and J dropped 0 bases, with 8 bases sitting between them. The germline gives CDR1 LGHNA, CDR2 YNFKEQ. The CDR3 runs 15 residues. The CDR3 sequence is CASSQEGRANYGYTF. CDR3 coding DNA: TGTGCCAGCAGCCAAGAGGGGCGCGCTAACTATGGCTACACCTTC.

The chain combines TRBV7-8 with TRBJ2-2; 7 bases map to TRBD1. The trim removed 5 bases at V and 2 bases at J, leaving 8 bases unmatched. CDR1 is SGHVS, CDR2 FQNEAQ, per germline. This CDR3 comprises 16 residues. The CDR3 sequence is CASSQPGQTNTGELFF. For the CDR3, the DNA is TGTGCCAGCAGCCAACCGGGACAGACAAACACCGGGGAGCTGTTTTTT.

The chain combines TRBV4-3 with TRBJ1-4; TRBD1 might be the D (5 bases). V lost 5 bases and J lost 8, with 12 bases in between. The CDR3 extends over 13 amino acids. Germline V gives CDR1 LGHNA, CDR2 YSLEER. The CDR3 sequence: CASSRQGGEKLFF. The DNA for the CDR3 is TGCGCCAGCAGCAGGCAGGGAGGCGAAAAACTGTTTTTT.

This chain joins TRBV6-4 and TRBJ2-2, with D possibly TRBD1 on 6 matching bases. The length of the CDR3 is 14 residues. CDR1 is MRHNA and CDR2 is SNTAGT in the germline V gene. Trimming pared 3 bases from V and 5 bases from J, leaving 10 bases between. The CDR3 sequence is CASSEGASTGELFF. Written as DNA, the CDR3 is TGTGCCAGCAGTGAGGGGGCCTCGACCGGGGAGCTGTTTTTT.

In nucleotides, the CDR3 is TGCGCCAGCAGCCAAGATCGGGGGAACTCCTACAATGAGCAGTTCTTC. It specifies CASSQDRGNSYNEQFF. The chain joins TRBV4-3 to TRBJ2-1, with D possibly being TRBD2 (6 bases). The CDR3 length is 16 residues. Germline lookup yields CDR1 LGHNA and CDR2 YSLEER. The V end lost 0 bases, the J end lost 0 bases, and 9 bases lay between the germline ends.